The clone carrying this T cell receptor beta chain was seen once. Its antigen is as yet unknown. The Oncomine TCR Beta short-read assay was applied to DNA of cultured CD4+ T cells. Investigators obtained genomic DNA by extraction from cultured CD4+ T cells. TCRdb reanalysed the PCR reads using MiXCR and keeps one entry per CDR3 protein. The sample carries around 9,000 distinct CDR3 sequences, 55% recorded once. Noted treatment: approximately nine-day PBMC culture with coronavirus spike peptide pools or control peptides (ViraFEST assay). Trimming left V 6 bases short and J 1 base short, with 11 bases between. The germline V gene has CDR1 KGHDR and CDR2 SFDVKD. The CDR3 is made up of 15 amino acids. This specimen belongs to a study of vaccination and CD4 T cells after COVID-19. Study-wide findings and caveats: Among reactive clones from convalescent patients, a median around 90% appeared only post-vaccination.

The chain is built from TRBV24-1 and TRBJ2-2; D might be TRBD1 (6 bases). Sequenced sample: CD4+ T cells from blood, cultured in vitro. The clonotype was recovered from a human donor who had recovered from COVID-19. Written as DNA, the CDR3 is TGTGCCACCAGTCCGGGACACCGGAACACCGGGGAGCTGTTTTTT. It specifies CATSPGHRNTGELFF.